The subject of this entry is one T cell receptor (beta chain). Its antigen is unknown. This entry is derived from a study of T cell responses to AZD1222 COVID-19 vaccine. The study's findings and limits: Increases in Spike-specific TCR breadth and depth were seen after two AZD1222 doses. Every sample of the repertoires postdated the peak T cell response. Females made up more of the donors, who were largely white British, and clonal diversity may have come out too low.

The CDR3 contains 17 residues. V lost 0 bases and J lost 8; bases outside the gene matches: 9. The germline CDR1 and CDR2 sequences are SGHDT and YYEEEE. Assay used: immunoSEQ multiplex PCR; TCRdb lists only in-frame clones, some missing. The sample gives over 120,000 clones, roughly 90% of which show up once; under 3.5% is in the top ten. The specimen comprised peripheral blood, sampled 28 days after the second AZD1222 dose. The chain recombines TRBV5-6 with TRBJ1-4; 11 positions match TRBD1. The receptor's source is an adult who received the AZD1222 COVID-19 vaccine. As DNA, the CDR3 is TGTGCCAGCAGCTTGGCCCTTACCGGGACAGGGGGAGAAAAACTGTTTTTT. Residues: CASSLALTGTGGEKLFF.